The rows below give T cell receptor beta chains drawn from one sample of a study of blood T cell repertoires in COVID-19. Method: immunoSEQ multiplex PCR; TCRdb's copy keeps in-frame clones and lacks some. The repertoire consists of 20,000 to 25,000 clones, with about nine tenths occurring once and the leading ten covering approximately 3.6%. Sequencing was performed on peripheral blood. These receptors all stem from a man aged 50-60 years with active COVID-19. Both conserved end residues are trimmed from each CDR3.

v_gene | CDR3aa
TRBV5-1 | ASSLLADNEQF
TRBV18 | ASSPTRREKLF
TRBV4-1 | ASSQSPDSPLH
TRBV5-8 | ASSEEAGGGYEQY
TRBV5-1 | ASSSGQGATNEKLF
TRBV18 | ASSARQAEAF
TRBV7-9 | ASSPTSGGGDTQY
TRBV7-3 | ASSSDGGNSPLH
TRBV9 | ASSGLLVSGELF
TRBV7-9 | ASSLGAALLVYGYT
TRBV30 | AWNRDRNAYYGYT
TRBV9 | ASSKWGDSYEQY
TRBV11-2 | ASTPFWAPRYEQY
TRBV30 | AWGEGRVAF
TRBV10-2 | ASSEYKGAWDQPQH
TRBV7-2 | ASSPSGTQY
TRBV7-9 | ASSFFTGGSTDTQY
TRBV19 | ASSIGIAGGQDTQY
TRBV4-3 | ASSQDGGRISYEQY
TRBV7-2 | ASSLNRGDYNSPLH
TRBV5-4 | ASRAGDRANTEAF
TRBV2 | ASSRDRVGNTIY
TRBV23-1 | ASRQQNQPQH
TRBV2 | ASSEGDKRMAF
TRBV6-1 | ASSDAQQGGNQPQH
TRBV19 | ASSMLPGQGTDTQY
TRBV5-4 | ASSFWRGHEQF
TRBV6-6 | ASSPGGSSTDTQY
TRBV15 | ATIDEISRELF
TRBV11-2 | ASSTGQGSYNSPLH
TRBV9 | ASSGTDNKNIQY
TRBV6-6 | ASLRGVEQF
TRBV4-1 | ASSLRDSSQETQY
TRBV18 | ASSPRRGAYEQY
TRBV4-3 | ASSRQGEGIGELF
TRBV4-3 | ASSPTSGGADTQY
TRBV4-2 | ASSQDIGVNTEAF
TRBV7-2 | ASSPSGHKETQY
TRBV30 | AWSLGQGRNIQY
TRBV4-1 | ATVGPSGPNTGELF
TRBV10-1 | ASSEAGRGNTEAF
TRBV6-5 | ASSYGGGGYADTQY
TRBV12-3/TRBV12-4 | ASSLSGETQY
TRBV2 | ASLGGEKLF
TRBV5-6 | ASVSWSGVTDTQY
TRBV6-5 | ASSYFGRGARNEQF
TRBV9 | ASSTGYETQY
TRBV6-1 | ASSESFQYNEQF
TRBV7-3 | ASSLRQGGEQY
TRBV29-1 | SVDWTVQETQY
TRBV5-1 | ASSPVQGAAEAF
TRBV4-3 | ASSQAIGHLTDTQY
TRBV11-1 | ASSSYRGYNEQF
TRBV5-1 | ASSLNGGLGEKLF